This T cell receptor (beta chain) was recorded in a study of blood T cell repertoires in COVID-19. Profiling relied on immunoSEQ multiplex PCR, and the TCRdb table lists in-frame clones only, not all of them. Of around 140,000 clones in the sample, approximately 89% were seen once. Losses at the gene ends were 6 bases for V and 2 bases for J; bases not matched to a gene: 7. The CDR3 has 14 amino acids. Per germline, CDR1 MNHEY and CDR2 SVGAGI. The TCR sequence derives from a woman aged 50 to 65 with acute or convalescent COVID-19. This rearrangement joins TRBV6-5 to TRBJ2-7; 7 nucleotides align to TRBD2. The sequenced material came from peripheral blood. CDR3 DNA: TGTGCCAGCAGCCGAAGACGGGGGGCCTACGAGCAGTACTTC. Amino acids: CASSRRRGAYEQYF.